Listed here is a single TCR beta chain. Time point given: newly diagnosed GD, antithyroid drugs for less than 3 months. PBMC-extracted RNA yielded the TCR library. Per germline, CDR1 SGHAT and CDR2 FQNNGV. CDR3 length equals 15 residues. Trimming shortened V by 4 bases and J by 4 bases, and 13 bases separated the two germline ends. The data belong to a study of regulatory T cells in long-lasting Graves disease. Investigators prepared the TCR beta libraries by applying iRepertoire HTBI primers and Arm-PCR of CDR3 regions. MiXCR was run by TCRdb on the multiplex PCR reads, yielding one entry per CDR3 protein. This table holds around 480,000 distinct CDR3 sequences, roughly 16% found once. In addition, the sample was reused for a study of T cells in Graves' hyperthyroidism and ophthalmopathy.

Sample: peripheral blood mononuclear cells (PBMCs), taken at new diagnosis, from a patient treated with antithyroid drugs. The chain is built from TRBV11-2 and TRBJ2-2; D is possibly TRBD2 (5 bases). The source is a man between 35 and 55 years old with Graves disease. The CDR3 nucleotides are TGTGCCAGCAGCTACCGGACTGGGTCCACCGGGGAGCTGTTTTTT. Protein sequence: CASSYRTGSTGELFF. The full variable domain, completed using reference TRBV11-2 and TRBJ2-2, is EAGVAQSPRYKIIEKRQSVAFWCNPISGHATLYWYQQILGQGPKLLIQFQNNGVVDDSQLPKDRFSAERLKGVDSTLKIQPAKLEDSAVYLCASSYRTGSTGELFFGEGSRLTVL.